These T cell receptor beta chains were read from a single sample in a study of T cell repertoires in cytomegalovirus infection. Using its own MiXCR run on the reads, TCRdb lists one record per CDR3 protein. This sample has 100,000 to 150,000 distinct CDR3 sequences; approximately 30% occur once, and the top ten carry around 54%. These receptors' targets are unknown. The sequencing here drew on CD8+ T cells from cultured PBMCs, taken from culture after CMV antigen stimulation. The receptors here all came from a human donor in good health (CMV status not recorded). Some clones in this sample may be carry-over from other donors' samples. The CDR3 runs from the conserved cysteine through the conserved F or W. D genes are given only for firm matches. Expanded clones get a size class; other rows say once, few or many, or leave the size out.

J gene,D gene,V gene,clone size,CDR3 DNA,CDR3 protein
TRBJ2-5,TRBD2,TRBV7-6,many,TGTGCCAGCAGCGAGGGACTAGCGGGGGAGATACAAGAGACCCAGTACTTC,CASSEGLAGEIQETQYF
TRBJ1-5,-,TRBV27,-,TGTGACAGCAGTCACGAGGACACCCACAATCAGCCCCAGCATTTT,CDSSHEDTHNQPQHF
TRBJ1-3,-,TRBV13,-,TGTGCCAGCAGCCCGGGGGCGCATCTGGAGAGAAACACCATATATTTT,CASSPGAHLERNTIYF
TRBJ1-1,TRBD1,TRBV7-8,few,TGTGCCAGCAGCTTAGGACAGGGGTTGGTTGGAATGAACACTGAAGCTTTCTTT,CASSLGQGLVGMNTEAFF
TRBJ2-7,TRBD1,TRBV7-4,-,TGTGCCAGCAGCGCATGGGACAGGGTCTACGAGCAGTACTTC,CASSAWDRVYEQYF
TRBJ2-3,TRBD1,TRBV6-4,few,TGTGCCAGCAGTCCGGGACAGAATTCAGATACGCAGTATTTT,CASSPGQNSDTQYF
TRBJ2-5,-,TRBV7-6,-,TGTGCTAGCAGCTTCGGGGGCCAAGAGACCCAGTACTTC,CASSFGGQETQYF
TRBJ2-2,TRBD2,TRBV29-1,few,TGCAGCGTGAAGCGGGGGGGCTACACCGGGGAGCTGTTTTTT,CSVKRGGYTGELFF
TRBJ2-1,-,TRBV6-6,-,TGTGCCAGCAGTGAGTGGGCGAAGTACAATGAGCAGTTCTTC,CASSEWAKYNEQFF
TRBJ2-3,TRBD1,TRBV12-3/TRBV12-4,-,TGTGCCAGCAGTCCCACCCTAGGGACAGCTAGCACAGATACGCAGTATTTT,CASSPTLGTASTDTQYF
TRBJ1-5,-,TRBV6-1,-,TGTGCCACCCGGGAGGGGTATAGCAATCAGCCCCAGCATTTT,CATREGYSNQPQHF
TRBJ1-5,-,TRBV6-6,-,TGTGCCAGCAGTTACTCGCCGGCGACTTATAGCAATCAGCCCCAGCATTTT,CASSYSPATYSNQPQHF
TRBJ2-5,-,TRBV7-2,many,TGTGCCAGCAGCCCGCAATTGGAGACCCAGTACTTC,CASSPQLETQYF
TRBJ2-5,TRBD2,TRBV7-6,-,TGTGCCAGCAGCTTACGGCTCGGGGTGACTAGCGGGGTAGACCGCTGGTTC,CASSLRLGVTSGVDRWF
TRBJ2-1,TRBD2,TRBV5-6,-,TGTGCCAGCAGAGCCGGGACTAGCAGCGATGAGCAGTTCTTC,CASRAGTSSDEQFF
TRBJ1-1,-,TRBV7-2,-,TGTGCCAGCAGCTTAGACCCGGGACACTTAAACACTGAAGCTTTCTTT,CASSLDPGHLNTEAFF
TRBJ1-3,-,TRBV5-1,-,TGCGCCAGCAGCTTGGATCCTCGGGGGACAAGCTCTGGAAACACCATATATTTT,CASSLDPRGTSSGNTIYF
TRBJ1-5,-,TRBV7-8,many,TGTGCCAGCAGCTCAATCGCTTATCCCAATCAGCCCCAGCATTTT,CASSSIAYPNQPQHF
TRBJ2-1,TRBD1,TRBV7-6,few,TGTGCCAGCAGCTCGACTGGACAGGGGATCAATGAGCAGTTCTTC,CASSSTGQGINEQFF
TRBJ2-7,TRBD1,TRBV7-2,few,TGTGCCAGCAGCCGTATTCAGGGGGCGCGAAGGGAGCAGTACTTC,CASSRIQGARREQYF
TRBJ1-2,TRBD1,TRBV29-1,once,TGCAGCGCGCGACAGGGTAACTATGGCTACACCTTC,CSARQGNYGYTF
TRBJ1-1,-,TRBV4-1,few,TGCGCCAGCAGCCAAATGGGGGCGCGGAGCACTGAAGCTTTCTTT,CASSQMGARSTEAFF
TRBJ2-3,-,TRBV4-1,-,TGTGCCAGCAGCCAAGAACCGGGCAGGGGAGCAGATACGCAGTATTTT,CASSQEPGRGADTQYF
TRBJ1-3,-,TRBV9,-,TGTGCCAGCAGCGACAGGTCCCAGACAAACACCATATATTTT,CASSDRSQTNTIYF
TRBJ1-1,-,TRBV19,-,TGTGCCAGTAGCCTCGGAGGACGTATCACTGAAGCTTTCTTT,CASSLGGRITEAFF
TRBJ2-1,-,TRBV20-1,-,TGCAGTGCTAGAGCGGGGGCCACTAACAATGAGCAGTTCTTC,CSARAGATNNEQFF